This entry is about one T cell receptor (beta chain). Its cognate antigen is unknown. The germline gene is not matched at one end of the junction; a read error may be the cause. This entry comes from a study of TIL therapy for anti-PD-1-resistant metastatic lung cancer. Overall study findings and caveats: TIL cultures after expansion showed higher clonality and lower diversity than baseline tumor (median 6% vs 31%). Treatment-naive, never-smoker and oncogene-addicted patients were overrepresented in this highly selected cohort. Many TIL product clones were absent from baseline tumor, suggesting clonal contraction.

The immunoSEQ assay was v3. Sequencing depth was around 1.9 million read pairs for survey level, about 5-6.5 million for deep. Assay used: immunoSEQ multiplex PCR; TCRdb lists only in-frame clones, some missing. Here the sample spans 95,000 or so clones, approximately 65% being singletons. Time point noted: pre-treatment sample, taken before nivolumab and TIL therapy. The tumor samples were excised metastases, mostly pleural nodules or supraclavicular lymph nodes. Sequencing used tumor tissue, obtained at baseline. This TCR was recovered from a person aged 25-80 years with non-small cell lung cancer.

This CDR3 reads CASSLLREPGIHF. In nucleotides, the CDR3 is TGTGCCAGCAGTTTACTCCGGGAGCCGGGTATCCACTTC. The J gene is TRBJ2-5, the V gene TRBV28, with a possible D match to TRBD2 (6 bases). The CDR3 loop spans 13 amino acids. The germline V gene encodes CDR1 MDHEN and CDR2 SYDVKM.